The T cell receptor (beta chain) under discussion was sequenced for a study of T cells after yellow fever vaccination. The study's findings and limits: After the booster, around 95% of CD4 and about nine tenths of CD8 primary-response clones were re-detected.

With 2 bases removed from V and 3 bases from J, the gap between germline ends came to 18 bases. Germline V gene lookup returns CDR1 MNHEY and CDR2 SMNVEV (reference sequence). This CDR3 is 17 amino acids long. This clonotype was counted ten times or more. TCRdb independently ran MiXCR on the 5' RACE reads; one entry per CDR3 protein. The repertoire holds 45,000 to 65,000 distinct CDR3 sequences, with more than 6.5% as singletons. The gene calls are TRBV27 and TRBJ2-3; D perhaps matches TRBD2 (6 bases). The sequence was obtained from a man aged 18 to 30 who received the YFV17D yellow fever vaccine. The input for sequencing was CD8+ T cells not binding an NS4B(214-222) dextramer, sorted from PBMCs, taken 35 to 50 days after the first yellow fever vaccination. The CDR3 nucleotides are TGTGCCAGCAGTTTAAAGTCCTCCCTAGCGTTAACAGATACGCAGTATTTT. This gives the protein CASSLKSSLALTDTQYF.